This TCR beta chain was sequenced for a study of cytomegalovirus exposure and HLA in healthy donors. Study results and caveats: An analysis done earlier found most TCR beta V segments productive about 90% or about 30% of the time. Some 16,000 TCR beta sequences were associated with HLA alleles at 0.05 false discovery rate in a later analysis. In vitro testing confirmed a few CMV-associated chains as specific for CMV antigens.

Points on this clone: Its antigen remains unknown.

Primers for the PCR totalled 60 Vbeta and 13 Jbeta. Measured with immunoSEQ multiplex PCR; TCRdb has only the in-frame clones, and not every one. Of 55,000 to 90,000 clones listed, around 80% are singletons. V lost 0 bases to trimming and J lost 4 bases; unmatched junction nucleotides: 0. This CDR3 has 15 residues. Germline assignment: CDR1 SGHNT and CDR2 YENEEA. Each donor's status was that of a healthy bone marrow donor. The V call is TRBV11-3, the J call TRBJ2-1; 10 nucleotides agree with TRBD2. This receptor was taken from a man between 50 and 59 years old in good health and CMV-seronegative. Sequenced: PBMCs. The CDR3 bases are TGTGCCAGCAGCTTAGAACTAGCGGGATACAATGAGCAGTTCTTC. The encoded protein is CASSLELAGYNEQFF.